This TCR beta chain was profiled in a study of cytomegalovirus exposure and HLA in healthy donors listed by TCRdb under 2017. About the study as a whole: In an earlier analysis of under 600 of the donors, roughly 300 Gb of sequence data and 120 million or so unique TCR beta sequences from roughly 180 million T cells were reported. HLA typing covered class I and class II loci at four-digit resolution. A later genetic analysis took genome-wide SNP genotypes for about three fifths of the 666 donors and used that subset as a discovery cohort. To decide whether each TCR beta V gene segment behaved as functional or pseudogenic, an earlier analysis of approximately 620 of the donors relied on high-throughput TCR beta sequencing. Because of strong linkage in the cohort, four to six DR-DQ haplotypes were treated as single units for association and clustering. To predict cytomegalovirus infection status, the study combined high-throughput TCR immunosequencing, statistical association of individual TCRs with disease status, and machine learning. An early release covering just under 650 HLA-typed donors comprised roughly 300 gigabases of sequencing data and around 80 million unique TCR sequences. A later analysis re-examined previously published TCR beta repertoires from more than 650 donors and added high-resolution HLA genotyping to investigate patterns of TCR occurrence. Donor age, sex, ethnicity and CMV serostatus were compiled together with the repertoire data. Among the roughly 400 genotyped donors, around 81% belonged to the genetic ancestry cluster associated with self-reported Caucasian donors. Every repertoire in the discovery cohort had been generated on one and the same sequencing platform. Rather than drawing on any new phenotypic data, the later analysis identified candidate immune exposures from TCR beta sequences and the way those sequences occurred across donors. On average, roughly 250,000 unique TCR beta nucleotide sequences were sequenced per donor among more than 350 genotyped donors of the cohort, with roughly a sixth of those sequences being non-productive. Along with the approximately 600-subject first cohort, a separate validation cohort of around 120 different subjects was used. The number of donors typed differed by locus, with about 620-630 for A, B, C, DRB1 and DQB1, around 500 for DQA1, 600 to 610 for DPA1, and about 450 for DPB1. The aim of the study was to test whether cataloging public T cell receptors could identify signatures of past pathogen exposure. Using immunosequencing, the study profiled T cell repertoires from around 680 subjects and related those repertoires to cytomegalovirus serostatus.

Library prep was done by the immunoSEQ multiplex PCR assay. The multiplex PCR relied on a mix of 60 forward primers for TCR Vbeta segments and 13 reverse primers for TCR Jbeta segments. The CDR3 region of rearranged TCR beta genes was amplified from genomic DNA with a multiplex PCR assay. Amplified TCR beta libraries were sequenced as 87-base-pair reads on the Illumina HiSeq System. In the authors' own workflow: In a later analysis, about 80 million unique TCR beta chains were counted across the 666 repertoires, and approximately 11 million of these chains were shared by at least two donors. Raw reads were error-corrected and collapsed into unique sequences by a nearest-neighbor algorithm in which closely related sequences were merged to remove PCR and sequencing errors. V, D and J gene segments were assigned by aligning CDR3 sequences to IMGT reference sequences. For a sequence to be retained, at least a six-nucleotide match to both a V gene segment and a J gene segment was required. A rearrangement was called productive if the CDR3 had no stop codons and remained in frame with V and J, and every other rearrangement was called non-productive. Following IMGT convention, CDR3 was defined as the stretch from the second conserved V-encoded cysteine up to the conserved J-encoded phenylalanine. The earlier analysis of 587 of the donors excluded sequences that lacked an unambiguous match to a single V gene segment. In an earlier analysis of some 590 of the donors, a V segment was called functional when productive rearrangements were above 56.7%, and segregating when the standard deviation between donors exceeded 5%. A statistical classification framework was built to diagnose cytomegalovirus status from the catalog of TCR beta chain sequences. V and J gene assignment, in a later analysis, came from comparing TCR nucleotide sequences with IMGT/GENE-DB human TR gene sequences. In a later analysis, CDR3 sequences and most-parsimonious VDJ recombination scenarios were assigned using the TCRdist pipeline. In a later analysis, each TCR beta chain was defined by its CDR3 amino acid sequence together with its V-gene family, and reads without a unique V-gene family were excluded. To address suspected cross-contamination and a sequencing artifact, a later analysis removed a few hundred highly shared, low-generation-probability nucleotide sequences. In a later analysis, a clonal expansion index was calculated for each public chain from normalized within-repertoire ranks of inferred template counts. In a later analysis, generation probabilities were computed using a VDJ recombination model fitted to out-of-frame rearrangements, and the results were checked against IGoR. Hypergeometric tests were used in a later analysis to score TCR-TCR, TCR-HLA and TCR-CMV co-occurrence, with a repertoire-size bias correction applied to the TCR pairs. To estimate false discovery rates, a later analysis permuted the HLA or CMV assignments 20 times. In a later analysis, co-occurring TCRs were grouped with DBSCAN, and TCRdist sequence similarity was added when clustering was performed within HLA-allele-positive subsets. For co-occurrence clustering, repertoires with fewer than 30,000 or more than 120,000 public chains were excluded, along with four to six repertoires with anomalous nucleotide sharing. The clones in this table, taken by TCRdb from immuneACCESS, are in-frame only. Not every clone is retained; where verified, under half of the shortfall comes from an unresolved V gene, and the cause of the rest is unknown. V, J and clone size derive from that table, while D and trimming were established from the DNA sequence. In all, the sample holds 99,000 or so clones, and over 70% of those were seen once. Clones ranked in the top ten supply about 5.8% of the sample.

The cohort was made up of 650 to 700 healthy bone marrow donors. Cohort members were all nominally healthy when sampled, although unrecorded immune exposures were likely present. The donor tested CMV seronegative, placing the donor among the approximately 400 seronegative members of the cohort. Every donor gave a peripheral blood sample, and the peripheral blood mononuclear cells from that sample were used for TCR beta sequencing. Genomic DNA was extracted from the blood cell samples with the Qiagen DNeasy Blood Extraction Kit. As concerns this clone: Its antigen is not yet known. No clone much larger than this one lies a single base away; base qualities are absent.

Reading from cysteine to phenylalanine, the CDR3 counts 17 amino acids. Only the CDR3 DNA is retained, 51 bases long and in frame from the first base. At the junction V is shortened by 4 bases and J by 7 bases; bases outside the gene matches: 17. CDR1 SGDLS and CDR2 YYNGEE were looked up in the germline V gene. Here is what the overall study found, with its caveats: In an earlier analysis of some 500 of the donors, most TCR beta V segments appeared in productive rearrangements about 90% or about 30% of the time, broadly matching IMGT annotations. Linkage disequilibrium might explain the correlated functional status among segregating V segments, but an unknown experimental factor could not be ruled out. Because HLA typing was missing for some donors at each locus, association tests included only the typed subset. Several of the top co-occurrence clusters appeared to be linked to parvovirus B19, influenza, CMV and Epstein-Barr virus, according to a later analysis. Because counts were too low, about 18 rarely observed V segments, including chromosome 9 orphons, were excluded from the earlier analysis of around 640 of the donors. According to a later analysis, TCR association rates differed among HLA loci, with DRB1 alleles showing the most associated TCRs and HLA-C alleles showing the fewest. For the cohort, immune exposure information was limited to CMV serostatus. Most CMV-associated TCR beta chains appeared to be HLA-restricted in a later analysis, and the HLA associations seemed to be driven largely by CMV exposure. Compared with the approximately 720-donor mean, donors in an Asian-associated ancestry cluster had fewer N-insertions in productive TCRs, according to a later genetic analysis. A cluster of highly shared sequence variants was judged likely to represent a technical artifact of the sequencing pipeline. In a later analysis, HLA-associated TCR beta chains were found to be more clonally expanded and to have lower generation probabilities than equally common non-associated chains. It was suggested by the authors that the approach could potentially be generalized to other disease states and immunological phenotypes. The cohort was sequenced for TCR beta chains only, and without alpha or paired-chain data the features that could be detected were limited. The study gave a list of more than 150 TCR beta chains associated with cytomegalovirus. Most TCR sequences were seen in very few donors, while some public TCRs were found in many individuals. When HLA alleles, especially DR and DQ, strongly co-occurred, TCR associations were difficult to assign to individual alleles. Three of the identified cytomegalovirus-associated TCR beta chains were confirmed in vitro to be specific for cytomegalovirus antigens. Because the 87-base-pair reads could not distinguish some IMGT-functional V segments, including TRBV6-2 and TRBV6-3, those segments were excluded. Cytomegalovirus status was reported to be diagnosed by the classifier with high specificity and sensitivity in both the original and validation cohorts. In a later genetic analysis, a missense DCLRE1C variant was associated with V-gene and J-gene trimming of TCR beta chains, and the association was replicated in an independent cohort. Presence/absence analyses assumed roughly uniform sequencing depth across donors, an assumption that may not hold. In a later analysis, 16,951 TCR beta sequences were associated with specific HLA alleles at a false discovery rate of 0.05. A further reported finding was that TCR beta sequences accurately predicted the HLA-A and HLA-B alleles for most subjects in the first cohort.

This clonotype was obtained from a male donor in good health and CMV-seronegative. What was sequenced was PBMCs. Here the chain combines TRBV9 and TRBJ2-1, and 7 bases in between align with TRBD2. The CDR3 reads as follows: CASSRLPDSGPANEQFF. The sequenced DNA: TGTGCCAGCAGCCGATTACCTGATAGCGGGCCCGCGAATGAGCAGTTCTTC.